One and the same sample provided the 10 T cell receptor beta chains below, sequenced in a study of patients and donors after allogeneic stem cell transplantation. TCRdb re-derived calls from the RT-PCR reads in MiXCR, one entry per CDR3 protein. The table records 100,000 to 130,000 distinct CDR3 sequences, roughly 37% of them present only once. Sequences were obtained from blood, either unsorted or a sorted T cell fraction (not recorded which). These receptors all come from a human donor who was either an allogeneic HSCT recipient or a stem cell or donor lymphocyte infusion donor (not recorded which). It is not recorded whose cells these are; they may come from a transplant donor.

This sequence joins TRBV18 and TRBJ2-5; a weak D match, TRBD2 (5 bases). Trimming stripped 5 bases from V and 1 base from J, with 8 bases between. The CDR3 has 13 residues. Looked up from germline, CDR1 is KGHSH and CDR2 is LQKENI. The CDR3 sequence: CASSIATQETQYF. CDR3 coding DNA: TGTGCCAGCTCAATAGCGACCCAAGAGACCCAGTACTTC.

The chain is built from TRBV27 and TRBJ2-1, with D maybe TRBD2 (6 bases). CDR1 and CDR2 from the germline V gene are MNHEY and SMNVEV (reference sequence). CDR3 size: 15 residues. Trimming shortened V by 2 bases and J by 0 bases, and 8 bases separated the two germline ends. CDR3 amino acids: CASSLREPSYNEQFF. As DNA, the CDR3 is TGTGCCAGCAGTTTACGGGAGCCCTCCTACAATGAGCAGTTCTTC.

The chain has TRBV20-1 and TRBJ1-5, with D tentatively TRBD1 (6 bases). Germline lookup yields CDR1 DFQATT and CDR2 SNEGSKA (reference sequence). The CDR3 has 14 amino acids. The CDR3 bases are TGCAGGGCCATTTGGGGGCCGGGCAATCAGCCCCAGCATTTT. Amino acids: CRAIWGPGNQPQHF.

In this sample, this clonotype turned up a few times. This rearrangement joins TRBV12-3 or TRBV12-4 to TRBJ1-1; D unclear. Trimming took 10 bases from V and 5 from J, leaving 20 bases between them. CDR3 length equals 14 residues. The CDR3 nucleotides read TGTGCCATTCAGATAGGGCGGGGAACGACTGAAGCTTTCTTT. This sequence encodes CAIQIGRGTTEAFF.

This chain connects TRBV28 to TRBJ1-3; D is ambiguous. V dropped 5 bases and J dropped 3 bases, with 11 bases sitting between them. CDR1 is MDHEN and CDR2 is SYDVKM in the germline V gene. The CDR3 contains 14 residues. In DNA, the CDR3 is TGTGCCAGCAGTCCAGCAAGCTTTGGAAACACCATATATTTT. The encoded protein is CASSPASFGNTIYF.

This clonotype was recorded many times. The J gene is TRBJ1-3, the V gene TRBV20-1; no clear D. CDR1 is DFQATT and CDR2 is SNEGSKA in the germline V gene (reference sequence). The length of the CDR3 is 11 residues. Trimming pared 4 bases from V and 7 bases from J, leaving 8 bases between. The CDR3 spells CSAKVHNTIYF. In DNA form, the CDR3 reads TGCAGTGCTAAGGTTCACAACACCATATATTTT.

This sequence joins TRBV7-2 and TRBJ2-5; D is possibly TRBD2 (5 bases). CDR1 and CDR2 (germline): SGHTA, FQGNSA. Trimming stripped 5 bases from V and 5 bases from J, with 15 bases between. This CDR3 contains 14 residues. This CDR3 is CASSLLASTETQYF. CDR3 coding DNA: TGTGCCAGCAGCCTGCTAGCATCCACTGAGACCCAGTACTTC.

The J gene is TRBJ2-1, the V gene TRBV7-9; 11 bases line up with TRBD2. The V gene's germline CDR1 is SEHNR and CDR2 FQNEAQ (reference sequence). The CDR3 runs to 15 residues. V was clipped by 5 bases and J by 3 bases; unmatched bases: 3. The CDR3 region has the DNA TGTGCCAGCAGCAAACTAGCGGGAGACTACAATGAGCAGTTCTTC. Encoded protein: CASSKLAGDYNEQFF.

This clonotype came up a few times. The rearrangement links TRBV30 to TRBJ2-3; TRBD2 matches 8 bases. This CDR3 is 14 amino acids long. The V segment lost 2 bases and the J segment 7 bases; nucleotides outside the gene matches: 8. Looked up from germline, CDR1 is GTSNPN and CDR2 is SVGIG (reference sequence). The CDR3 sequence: CAWSTTGLANTQYF. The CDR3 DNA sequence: TGTGCCTGGAGTACAACCGGACTAGCAAATACGCAGTATTTT.

The CDR3: CATSDPRGFQETQYF. In DNA form, the CDR3 reads TGTGCCACCAGTGACCCCCGGGGTTTCCAAGAGACCCAGTACTTC. The V call is TRBV24-1, the J call TRBJ2-5; perhaps TRBD2 as D (5 bases). CDR1 and CDR2 from the germline V gene are KGHDR and SFDVKD. The CDR3 runs 15 residues. V shed 4 bases and J shed 1 base, with 12 bases lying between them.